Listed below are T cell receptor beta chains from one sample, sequenced in a study of blood T cell repertoires in COVID-19. The protocol was immunoSEQ multiplex PCR, while the TCRdb copy is restricted to in-frame clones and leaves out a portion. The sample lists fewer than 250,000 clones; over 70% were seen once. Material for sequencing was PBMCs or T cells enriched from blood (not recorded which). The receptors stem from a woman aged 30 to 39 who had been exposed to COVID-19. Each CDR3 is given without its conserved first and last residue. A D gene is named only where the DNA matches it firmly.

j_call | v_call | d_call | cdr3_aa
TRBJ1-1 | TRBV6-5 | - | ASGFWTVREAF
TRBJ2-7 | TRBV5-1 | - | ASSLALGGDEQY
TRBJ2-3 | TRBV5-5 | - | ASRGISGSSTDTQY
TRBJ2-5 | TRBV25-1 | TRBD2 | ASSEGLAGGQETQY
TRBJ2-7 | TRBV19 | TRBD2 | ASSSYGTTDEQY
TRBJ2-2 | TRBV7-2 | TRBD1 | ASSYRGTGELF
TRBJ2-7 | TRBV5-1 | - | ASSYTGTFYEQY
TRBJ1-5 | TRBV27 | - | ASSRQATGAQH
TRBJ1-5 | TRBV29-1 | - | SVALGDNQPQH
TRBJ1-4 | TRBV5-5 | - | ASSFGGRPDEKLF
TRBJ1-3 | TRBV23-1 | - | ASRTGGNTIY
TRBJ2-2 | TRBV9 | - | ASSVVYTGELF
TRBJ1-5 | TRBV5-1 | - | ASSFGVNQPQH
TRBJ2-1 | TRBV30 | - | AWSVGGSYNEQF
TRBJ2-5 | TRBV5-4 | TRBD2 | ASSLTSGSLGYQETQY
TRBJ2-7 | TRBV3-1/TRBV3-2 | TRBD2 | ASSQPGLADEQY
TRBJ2-7 | TRBV27 | - | ASNPVGGESYEQY
TRBJ2-7 | TRBV10-1 | - | ASSLDYSKQY
TRBJ1-2 | TRBV7-9 | - | ASSLPQGQYGYT
TRBJ1-6 | TRBV5-1 | - | ASSFEGYNSPLH
TRBJ1-2 | TRBV7-8 | - | ASSLRDTYGYT
TRBJ2-5 | TRBV5-4 | - | ASSLSGNQETQY
TRBJ2-2 | TRBV29-1 | - | SVETGYTGELF
TRBJ1-3 | TRBV27 | TRBD1 | ASSPGRGSGNTIY
TRBJ2-2 | TRBV7-9 | - | ASSFQGDTGELF
TRBJ1-1 | TRBV7-2 | - | ASSRPGMNTEAF
TRBJ2-5 | TRBV11-2 | - | ASSLEGRIAQETQY
TRBJ2-7 | TRBV14 | - | ASSSKPTGSYEQY
TRBJ2-5 | TRBV2 | TRBD2 | ASSRPGLVFIETQY
TRBJ2-1 | TRBV24-1 | - | ATSDLLGADEQF
TRBJ2-7 | TRBV7-9 | TRBD2 | ASSSRLAGEHSYEQY
TRBJ2-1 | TRBV15 | - | ATSRGGAPEQF
TRBJ1-4 | TRBV27 | - | ASSLNRLRSGGEKLF
TRBJ2-1 | TRBV2 | TRBD2 | ASSELGAGLGVNEQF
TRBJ2-3 | TRBV5-1 | TRBD1 | ASSPRQGGTDTQY
TRBJ2-3 | TRBV20-1 | - | SAPNGNTQY
TRBJ2-2 | TRBV6-5 | - | ASSPGLFAEGLF
TRBJ2-2 | TRBV19 | - | ASSSSNPGPGELF
TRBJ2-4 | TRBV28 | - | ASSYRVRENIQY
TRBJ1-2 | TRBV5-1 | - | ASSPTSSTGLYYGYT